One sample yielded the 7 T cell receptor beta chains listed below, sequenced in a study of metastatic and nonmetastatic thyroid tumors. TCRdb redid the clone calls on the PCR reads using MiXCR. The sample holds about 16,000 clones, about 25% seen once. Prior to thyroid surgery, none of the patients had received any treatment. The sequenced sample was blood. The receptors shown here come from a male donor with papillary thyroid cancer or a benign thyroid nodule (not recorded which). Some clones in this sample may be carry-over from other donors' samples.

This clone came up many times. The V gene is TRBV2, the J gene TRBJ2-7; 7 nucleotides match TRBD1. V shed 8 bases and J 2 bases; nucleotides not matched to a gene: 0. CDR1 SNHLY and CDR2 FYNNEI come from the germline V gene. The CDR3 runs 11 residues. The CDR3 reads CASDRAYEQYF. DNA for the CDR3: TGTGCCAGCGACAGGGCCTACGAGCAGTACTTC.

This clone was picked up many times. This rearrangement joins TRBV7-6 to TRBJ1-1; a weak D match, TRBD1 (5 bases). This CDR3 spans 16 amino acids. Germline CDR1 and CDR2: SGHVS and FNYEAQ. The V end lost 0 bases, the J end lost 3 bases, and 14 bases lay between the germline ends. The CDR3 DNA follows: TGTGCCAGCAGCTTAGCGCGCCGGGGAGGGGACACTGAAGCTTTCTTT. Translation gives CASSLARRGGDTEAFF. Full variable domain (outside the CDR3, taken from reference TRBV7-6 and TRBJ1-1): GAGVSQSPRYKVTKRGQDVALRCDPISGHVSLYWYRQALGQGPEFLTYFNYEAQQDKSGLPNDRFSAERPEGSISTLTIQRTEQRDSAMYRCASSLARRGGDTEAFFGQGTRLTVV.

The chain is built from TRBV7-2 and TRBJ2-3; TRBD1 agrees at 8 bases. CDR3 length: 13 amino acids. Germline CDR1 reads SGHTA; CDR2 reads FQGNSA. V lost 9 bases, J lost 2 bases, and 4 bases stayed unmatched. The CDR3 bases are TGTGCCAGTCGGACAGGGAACACAGATACGCAGTATTTT. Translation: CASRTGNTDTQYF. Full variable domain (outside the CDR3, taken from reference TRBV7-2 and TRBJ2-3): GAGVSQSPSNKVTEKGKDVELRCDPISGHTALYWYRQSLGQGLEFLIYFQGNSAPDKSGLPSDRFSAERTGGSVSTLTIQRTQQEDSAVYLCASRTGNTDTQYFGPGTRLTVL.

By share of the sample, this clone is medium-sized (0.01 to 0.1%). This rearrangement joins TRBV7-9 to TRBJ2-7; D might be TRBD2 (5 bases). V was trimmed by 1 base and J by 6 bases, leaving 13 bases between them. CDR1 and CDR2 (germline): SEHNR, FQNEAQ (reference sequence). The CDR3 sequence is 14 residues long. The CDR3: CASSLGLAPGEQYF. The CDR3 coding sequence is TGTGCCAGCAGCTTAGGGCTAGCCCCTGGCGAGCAGTACTTC.

By share of the sample, this clone is medium-sized. The chain is built from TRBV20-1 and TRBJ1-5, with a tentative D call TRBD1 (5 bases). The CDR3 has 18 residues. The ends were cut back, 0 bases at V and 9 bases at J, with 27 bases in the middle. The germline V gene encodes CDR1 DFQATT and CDR2 SNEGSKA (reference sequence). CDR3 nucleotide sequence: TGCAGTGCTAGAGACGACCGGACGGGGGGTCCCTTGGTGTCGCCCCAGCATTTT. It translates to CSARDDRTGGPLVSPQHF.

This clone occurred many times. V is TRBV5-1 and J is TRBJ2-1; D is unresolved. CDR1 and CDR2 from the germline V gene are SGHRS and YFSETQ. The V end was cut by 6 bases, the J end by 5 bases, with 9 bases between. This CDR3 has 12 residues. The CDR3 protein is CASTITDNEQFF. The CDR3 DNA reads TGCGCCAGCACCATCACAGACAATGAGCAGTTCTTC. Complete variable domain (other parts from reference TRBV5-1 and TRBJ2-1): KAGVTQTPRYLIKTRGQQVTLSCSPISGHRSVSWYQQTPGQGLQFLFEYFSETQRNKGNFPGRFSGRQFSNSRSEMNVSTLELGDSALYLCASTITDNEQFFGPGTRLTVL.

The CDR3 sequence: CASSYPQQGWAFF. The CDR3 DNA reads TGTGCCAGCAGTTACCCTCAACAGGGTTGGGCTTTCTTT. The chain carries TRBV6-2 or TRBV6-3 and TRBJ1-1, with D perhaps matching TRBD1 (6 bases). Looked up from germline, CDR1 is MNHEY and CDR2 is SVGEGT. The CDR3 spans 13 residues. The ends were cut back, 2 bases at V and 11 bases at J, with 15 bases in the middle.